This T cell receptor beta chain was sequenced for a study of early T cells in non-severe SARS-CoV-2 infection. About the study: Sequencing of unsorted whole blood was done on bulk RNA, leaving chains unpaired.

Overall study results and limits: CD4 and private specificities were missed by VDJdb matching, which favored anti-spike CD8 responses.

Molecules of cDNA were individually given unique molecular identifiers that were attached to them. TCRdb reprocessed the 5' RACE reads with MiXCR, giving one entry per CDR3 protein. The top ten hold less than 4.5% of the sample, which has under 140,000 distinct CDR3 sequences, 10% to 15% seen once. To note about this clonotype: The antigen remains undetermined.

Germline V CDR1 and CDR2: SGHRS, YFSETQ. The CDR3 consists of 17 residues. Trimming removed 3 bases at V and 0 bases at J, with 17 bases between. The sequence was obtained from an adult who was a healthcare worker with PCR-confirmed SARS-CoV-2 infection or an uninfected control (not recorded which). The chain links TRBV5-1 to TRBJ2-3; the D gene is possibly TRBD2 (6 bases). This material consisted of whole blood, taken at baseline. The CDR3 coding sequence is TGCGCCAGCAGCTCCGAGCCAGGGACTCCTAGCACAGATACGCAGTATTTT. It codes for CASSSEPGTPSTDTQYF.